This T cell receptor (beta chain) was captured by sequencing in a study of cytomegalovirus exposure and HLA in healthy donors. 13 Jbeta primers and 60 Vbeta primers were used for the PCR. The protocol was immunoSEQ multiplex PCR, while the TCRdb copy is restricted to in-frame clones and leaves out a portion. This table holds approximately 86,000 clones, approximately 80% found once. CDR1 and CDR2 (germline): SEHNR, FQNEAQ (reference sequence). With 5 bases clipped from V and 1 base from J, the junction kept 8 bases outside the gene matches. The CDR3 is 16 amino acids. This sequence originates from a man aged 40-49 years in good health and CMV-seronegative. V gene TRBV7-9 combines with J gene TRBJ2-3; 8 bases are shared with TRBD1. The source material was PBMCs. The CDR3 DNA is TGTGCCAGCAGCCCTTGGACAGGGTATGGCACAGATACGCAGTATTTT. Translation: CASSPWTGYGTDTQYF. The whole variable domain, filled in from reference TRBV7-9 and TRBJ2-3, reads DTGVSQNPRHKITKRGQNVTFRCDPISEHNRLYWYRQTLGQGPEFLTYFQNEAQLEKSRLLSDRFSAERPKGSFSTLEIQRTEQGDSAMYLCASSPWTGYGTDTQYFGPGTRLTVL.